Below, one T cell receptor (beta chain) is given with its context. Its specificity is unknown. The sample is drawn from a study of identical twins. Study-level points and caveats: Twin pairs had excess sharing that was weaker in beta out-of-frame sequences.

TCRdb fed the 5' RACE reads into MiXCR, producing one record per CDR3 protein. The sample lists 200,000 or so distinct CDR3 sequences, more than 6.5% occurring once. Germline V gene sequence: CDR1 SGHVS, CDR2 FQNEAQ. Trimming removed 4 bases from V and 0 bases from J, with 16 bases in between. This CDR3 spans 16 amino acids. The same specimen was also included in a second study, on yellow fever vaccine responses in identical twins.

The rearrangement links TRBV7-8 to TRBJ2-7; D possibly corresponds to TRBD2 (6 bases). This receptor was identified in a woman aged 18-35 years in good health. Sample: memory (CD45RO+) T cells sorted from blood. CDR3 sequence: CASSSYGTLSSYEQYF. CDR3 coding DNA: TGTGCCAGCAGCTCATACGGGACTCTGAGCTCCTACGAGCAGTACTTC.